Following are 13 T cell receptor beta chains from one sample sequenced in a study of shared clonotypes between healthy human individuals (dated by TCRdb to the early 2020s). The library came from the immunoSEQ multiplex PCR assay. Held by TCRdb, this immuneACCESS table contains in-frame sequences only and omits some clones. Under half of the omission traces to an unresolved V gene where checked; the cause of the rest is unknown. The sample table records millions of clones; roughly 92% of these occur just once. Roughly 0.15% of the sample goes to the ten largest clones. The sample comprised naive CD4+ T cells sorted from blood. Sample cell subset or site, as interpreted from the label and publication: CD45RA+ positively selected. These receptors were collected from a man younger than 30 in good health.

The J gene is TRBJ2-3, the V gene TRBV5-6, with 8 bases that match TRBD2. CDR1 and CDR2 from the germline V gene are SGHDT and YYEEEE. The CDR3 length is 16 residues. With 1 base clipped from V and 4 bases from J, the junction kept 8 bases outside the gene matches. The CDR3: CASSLFFGGAADTQYF. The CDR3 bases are TGTGCCAGCAGCTTGTTTTTCGGGGGGGCCGCAGATACGCAGTATTTT.

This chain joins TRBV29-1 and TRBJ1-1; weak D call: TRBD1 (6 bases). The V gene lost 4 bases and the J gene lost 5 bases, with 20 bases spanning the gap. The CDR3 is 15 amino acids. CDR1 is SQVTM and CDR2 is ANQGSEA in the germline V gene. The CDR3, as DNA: TGCAGCGTTGCTTTAGGAGGGACAAAAAAGACTGAAGCTTTCTTT. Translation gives CSVALGGTKKTEAFF. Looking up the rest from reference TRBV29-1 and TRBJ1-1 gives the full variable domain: SAVISQKPSRDICQRGTSLTIQCQVDSQVTMMFWYRQQPGQSLTLIATANQGSEATYESGFVIDKFPISRPNLTFSTLTVSNMSPEDSSIYLCSVALGGTKKTEAFFGQGTRLTVV.

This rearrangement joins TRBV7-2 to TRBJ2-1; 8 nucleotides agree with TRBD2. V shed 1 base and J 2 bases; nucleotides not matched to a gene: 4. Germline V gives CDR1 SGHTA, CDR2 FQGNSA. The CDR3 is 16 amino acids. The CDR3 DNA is TGTGCCAGCAGCTTAGGAGGTAGCGGGGCCTACAATGAGCAGTTCTTC. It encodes CASSLGGSGAYNEQFF.

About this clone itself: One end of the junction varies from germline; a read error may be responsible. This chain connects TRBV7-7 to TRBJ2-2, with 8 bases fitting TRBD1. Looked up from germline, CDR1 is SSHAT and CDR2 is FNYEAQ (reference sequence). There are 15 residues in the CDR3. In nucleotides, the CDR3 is TGTGCTAGCAGCTTCGGGACAGGATTGACCGGGGAGCTGTTTTTT. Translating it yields CASSFGTGLTGELFF.

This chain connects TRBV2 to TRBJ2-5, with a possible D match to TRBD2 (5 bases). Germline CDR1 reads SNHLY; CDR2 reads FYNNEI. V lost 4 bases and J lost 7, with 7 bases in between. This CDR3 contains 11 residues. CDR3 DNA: TGTGCCAGCAGTGTCGAGGGGACCCAGTACTTC. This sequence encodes CASSVEGTQYF.

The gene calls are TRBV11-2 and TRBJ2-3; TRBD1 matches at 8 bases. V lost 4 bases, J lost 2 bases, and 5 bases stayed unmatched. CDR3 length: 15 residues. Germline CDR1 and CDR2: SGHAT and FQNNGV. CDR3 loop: CASSSGQGYTDTQYF. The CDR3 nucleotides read TGTGCCAGCAGCTCTGGACAGGGCTACACAGATACGCAGTATTTT.

The CDR3 DNA is TGCGCCAGCAGCTTAACAGGGGTCGGGCAGCCCCAGCATTTT. Protein product: CASSLTGVGQPQHF. J is TRBJ1-5 and V is TRBV5-1; 7 bases fit TRBD1. Germline values: CDR1 SGHRS, CDR2 YFSETQ. The ends lost 2 bases at V and 7 bases at J; junction bases unmatched: 6. The CDR3 extends over 14 amino acids.

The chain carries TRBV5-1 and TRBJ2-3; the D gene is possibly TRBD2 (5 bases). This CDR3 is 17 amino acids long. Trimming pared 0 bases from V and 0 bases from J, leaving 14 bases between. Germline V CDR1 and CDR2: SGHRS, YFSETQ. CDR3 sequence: CASSLGNTGFSTDTQYF. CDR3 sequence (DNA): TGCGCCAGCAGCTTGGGTAATACGGGGTTTAGCACAGATACGCAGTATTTT.

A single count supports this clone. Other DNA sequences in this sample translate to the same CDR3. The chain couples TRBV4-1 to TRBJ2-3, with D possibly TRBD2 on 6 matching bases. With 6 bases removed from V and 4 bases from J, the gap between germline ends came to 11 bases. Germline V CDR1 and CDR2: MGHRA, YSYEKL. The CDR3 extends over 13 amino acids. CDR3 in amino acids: CASRRTGADTQYF. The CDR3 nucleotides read TGCGCCAGCAGGCGGACGGGGGCAGATACGCAGTATTTT.

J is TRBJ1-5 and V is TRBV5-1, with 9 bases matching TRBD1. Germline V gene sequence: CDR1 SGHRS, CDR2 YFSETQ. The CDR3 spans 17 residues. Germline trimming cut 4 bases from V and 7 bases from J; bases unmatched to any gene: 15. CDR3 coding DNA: TGCGCCAGCAGCCCGGGACAGGGCGTAATTGGTGGGCAGCCCCAGCATTTT. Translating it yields CASSPGQGVIGGQPQHF.

DNA of the CDR3: TGTGCCTGGAGTGTAAATCTAGGGGACCTCTATGGCTACACCTTC. Translation: CAWSVNLGDLYGYTF. The chain employs TRBV30 and TRBJ1-2, with a weak D call TRBD1 (5 bases). Trimming left V 0 bases short and J 4 bases short, with 15 bases between. The CDR3 sequence is 15 residues long. The germline V gene has CDR1 GTSNPN and CDR2 SVGIG (reference sequence).

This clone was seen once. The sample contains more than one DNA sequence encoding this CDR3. As DNA, the CDR3 is TGTGCCTGGAGTCCCGGGACAGGGAACAATTCACCCCTCCACTTT. The encoded protein is CAWSPGTGNNSPLHF. V gene TRBV30 combines with J gene TRBJ1-6, with 9 bases matching TRBD1. The CDR3 is 15 residues long. Losses at the gene ends were 2 bases for V and 7 bases for J; bases not matched to a gene: 6. Germline-derived CDR1 and CDR2 are GTSNPN and SVGIG (reference sequence).

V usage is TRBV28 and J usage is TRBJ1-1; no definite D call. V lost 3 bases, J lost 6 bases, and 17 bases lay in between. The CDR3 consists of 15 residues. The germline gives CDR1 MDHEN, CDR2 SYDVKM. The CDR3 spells CASSFPFLIGSEAFF. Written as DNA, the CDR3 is TGTGCCAGCAGTTTCCCCTTCTTAATTGGGTCTGAAGCTTTCTTT.